One and the same sample provided the 32 T cell receptor beta chains below, sequenced in a study of identical twins. TCRdb processed the 5' RACE reads anew with MiXCR; each CDR3 protein has one entry. The sample consists of roughly 630,000 distinct CDR3 sequences, about 7% of them appearing once. A further study also used this sample, focusing on yellow fever vaccine responses in identical twins.

The specimen was PBMCs. All receptors come from a woman aged 18-29 years in good health.

V usage is TRBV15 and J usage is TRBJ2-3; TRBD2 might be the D (6 bases). This CDR3 has 16 residues. Germline V lookup: CDR1 LNHNV, CDR2 YYDKDF (reference sequence). The V and J ends lost 3 bases and 0 bases respectively, with 13 bases between them. In DNA form, the CDR3 reads TGTGCCACCAGCAGGGTCAGCGGAGGGAGCACAGATACGCAGTATTTT. It specifies CATSRVSGGSTDTQYF.

This clonotype was observed at least ten times. The J gene is TRBJ1-4, the V gene TRBV7-2; D gene unclear. Germline CDR1 is SGHTA and CDR2 is FQGNSA. The CDR3 length is 15 residues. Trimming took off 5 bases at V and 7 bases at J, with 17 bases between the two ends. CDR3 region: CASSLLLRSGEKLFF. The CDR3 region has the DNA TGTGCCAGCAGCCTCCTACTAAGATCGGGTGAAAAACTGTTTTTT.

The rearrangement joins TRBV12-3 or TRBV12-4 to TRBJ2-7; 8 bases fit TRBD2. There are 17 residues in the CDR3. V shed 3 bases and J 0 bases; nucleotides not matched to a gene: 10. This CDR3 is CASSFGTGGRISYEQYF. The CDR3 DNA reads TGTGCCAGCAGTTTTGGGACTGGCGGGAGGATCTCCTACGAGCAGTACTTC.

This clonotype showed up many times. This chain connects TRBV6-1 to TRBJ2-2, with D possibly being TRBD1 (5 bases). V lost 6 bases, J lost 2 bases, and 16 bases lay in between. The length of the CDR3 is 16 residues. Looked up from germline, CDR1 is MNHNS and CDR2 is SASEGT. The CDR3 nucleotides read TGTGCCAGCAGAGACAGTGATGCCCGAAACACCGGGGAGCTGTTTTTT. Residues: CASRDSDARNTGELFF.

The chain has TRBV28 and TRBJ2-5, with a weak D call TRBD2 (5 bases). CDR3 length equals 16 residues. Deletions cut 3 bases from V and 4 bases from J, with 18 bases between. The germline gives CDR1 MDHEN, CDR2 SYDVKM. The CDR3 bases are TGTGCCAGCAGTTTCCCCCGGGCCGGGGATGGAGAGACCCAGTACTTC. Amino acid sequence: CASSFPRAGDGETQYF.

This clonotype was counted between two and nine times. The chain has TRBV7-2 and TRBJ1-1, with 10 nucleotides matching TRBD1. V lost 4 bases to trimming and J lost 6 bases; unmatched junction nucleotides: 8. CDR1 is SGHTA and CDR2 is FQGNSA in the germline V gene. This CDR3 has 15 amino acids. CDR3 loop: CASSSRDRGRAEAFF. CDR3 DNA: TGTGCCAGCAGCTCCCGGGACAGGGGCCGCGCTGAAGCTTTCTTT.

The table lists this clonotype with many counts. The J gene is TRBJ2-7, the V gene TRBV12-3 or TRBV12-4; D possibly corresponds to TRBD1 (6 bases). This CDR3 is 14 amino acids long. V shed 7 bases and J shed 2 bases, with 15 bases lying between them. This CDR3 reads CASTGQGFTYEQYF. The CDR3 DNA is TGTGCCAGCACCGGCCAGGGGTTCACCTACGAGCAGTACTTC.

The genes are TRBV19 and TRBJ2-1, with 10 bases identical to TRBD2. Unmatched junction bases numbered 11, after V lost 5 bases and J lost 7 bases. The CDR3 spans 16 residues. Germline lookup yields CDR1 LNHDA and CDR2 SQIVND (reference sequence). CDR3 coding DNA: TGTGCCAGTAGTGCCGCCCTAGCGGGGGTATCAAATGAGCAGTTCTTC. It encodes CASSAALAGVSNEQFF.

The gene calls are TRBV6-5 and TRBJ1-1, with a tentative D call TRBD1 (6 bases). CDR3 length equals 17 residues. V was shortened by 2 bases and J by 1 base, with 17 bases between the two germline ends. The germline CDR1 and CDR2 sequences are MNHEY and SVGAGI. The CDR3 reads CASSYAPGHTRNTEAFF. CDR3 coding DNA: TGTGCCAGCAGTTACGCACCGGGACATACAAGGAACACTGAAGCTTTCTTT.

This clonotype was seen only a few times. V and J are TRBV5-6 and TRBJ1-2; no clear D. The V gene lost 0 bases and the J gene lost 4 bases, with 10 bases spanning the gap. The germline V gene encodes CDR1 SGHDT and CDR2 YYEEEE. This CDR3 is built from 14 residues. The CDR3 DNA is TGTGCCAGCAGCTTGGAGGCAGGCACCTATGGCTACACCTTC. It encodes CASSLEAGTYGYTF.

This rearrangement joins TRBV2 to TRBJ2-5; D possibly matches TRBD1 or TRBD2 (5 bases each). V was shortened by 6 bases and J by 7 bases, with 9 bases between the two germline ends. Germline V CDR1 and CDR2: SNHLY, FYNNEI. This CDR3 contains 11 residues. The CDR3 protein is CASSGTGTQYF. The CDR3 DNA is TGTGCCAGCAGCGGGACGGGGACCCAGTACTTC.

This clonotype has just a few counts. The CDR3 loop reads CASSFRGDGQVGYTF. CDR3 nucleotides: TGTGCCAGCAGTTTCCGCGGGGATGGGCAGGTTGGCTACACCTTC. This chain joins TRBV2 and TRBJ1-2; D remains unclear. V shed 5 bases and J shed 7 bases, with 20 bases lying between them. The germline gives CDR1 SNHLY, CDR2 FYNNEI. The CDR3 has 15 amino acids. The full variable domain, completed using reference TRBV2 and TRBJ1-2, is EPEVTQTPSHQVTQMGQEVILRCVPISNHLYFYWYRQILGQKVEFLVSFYNNEISEKSEIFDDQFSVERPDGSNFTLKIRSTKLEDSAMYFCASSFRGDGQVGYTFGSGTRLTVV.

This clonotype has ten or more counts. The chain uses TRBV12-3 or TRBV12-4 and TRBJ2-7, with D perhaps assigned TRBD1 or TRBD2 (5 bases each). The CDR3 consists of 14 residues. V dropped 0 bases and J dropped 3 bases, with 9 bases sitting between them. CDR3 nucleotides: TGTGCCAGCAGTTTAGCGGGACGTGACTACGAGCAGTACGTC. Translating gives CASSLAGRDYEQYV.

The chain carries TRBV29-1 and TRBJ2-1, with 9 bases matching TRBD2. Trimming cost V 7 bases and J 2 bases; bases outside gene matches: 15. CDR3 length: 17 residues. Germline V gives CDR1 SQVTM, CDR2 ANQGSEA. Here the CDR3 DNA reads TGCAGCGCCTCGCGGGGGGGGGATAGCTGGGCCTACAATGAGCAGTTCTTC. It codes for CSASRGGDSWAYNEQFF.

Remarks on this clonotype: The junction departs from germline at one end; a sequencing error may be responsible. The chain uses TRBV12-3 or TRBV12-4 and TRBJ2-1; D is perhaps TRBD2 (5 bases). The CDR3 contains 18 residues. This CDR3 is CACSLAKIPGSRGHEQFF. The CDR3 DNA follows: TGTGCCTGCAGTTTAGCGAAAATACCTGGGTCAAGAGGTCATGAGCAGTTCTTC.

This clonotype was detected many times. CDR3 in DNA: TGCAGTGCTAGGAACAGGTTTAGCACAGATACGCAGTATTTT. This gives the protein CSARNRFSTDTQYF. This chain joins TRBV20-1 and TRBJ2-3; D possibly corresponds to TRBD1 (5 bases). Trimming left V 3 bases short and J 0 bases short, with 10 bases between. This CDR3 contains 14 residues. Germline loops: CDR1 DFQATT, CDR2 SNEGSKA (reference sequence).

The rearrangement joins TRBV29-1 to TRBJ2-3; 10 nucleotides line up with TRBD2. The CDR3 runs to 14 residues. CDR1 and CDR2 (germline): SQVTM, ANQGSEA. Unmatched junction bases numbered 4, after V lost 4 bases and J lost 3 bases. The CDR3 spells CSVGTSGTTDTQYF. The DNA for the CDR3 is TGCAGCGTTGGAACTAGCGGGACGACAGATACGCAGTATTTT.

This clonotype turned up a few times. The genes are TRBV27 and TRBJ2-3; no clear D gene. Germline values: CDR1 MNHEY, CDR2 SMNVEV (reference sequence). CDR3 length equals 15 residues. V was cut by 5 bases and J by 5 bases, with 17 bases left in between. CDR3 sequence reads: CASSRRVAVGDTQYF. CDR3 nucleotides: TGTGCCAGCAGTCGCCGAGTGGCGGTAGGAGATACGCAGTATTTT.

The V and J genes are TRBV5-1 and TRBJ1-2, with D unclear. Germline loops: CDR1 SGHRS, CDR2 YFSETQ. The germline V and J ends were trimmed by 0 bases and 4 bases, with 10 bases remaining between them. This CDR3 is 14 amino acids long. CDR3: CASSLASTSYGYTF. Here the CDR3 DNA reads TGCGCCAGCAGCTTGGCCAGCACCTCCTATGGCTACACCTTC. The complete variable domain, with remaining parts taken from reference TRBV5-1 and TRBJ1-2, reads KAGVTQTPRYLIKTRGQQVTLSCSPISGHRSVSWYQQTPGQGLQFLFEYFSETQRNKGNFPGRFSGRQFSNSRSEMNVSTLELGDSALYLCASSLASTSYGYTFGSGTRLTVV.

This clonotype was counted a few times. The gene calls are TRBV4-2 and TRBJ1-4; D call uncertain. Germline CDR1 reads LGHNA; CDR2 reads YNFKEQ. Trimming stripped 0 bases from V and 4 bases from J, with 12 bases between. The CDR3 is made up of 16 amino acids. CDR3 DNA sequence: TGTGCCAGCAGCCAAGATTCAGCAGGACTTAATGAAAAACTGTTTTTT. Translation: CASSQDSAGLNEKLFF.

A few counts support this clonotype. V is TRBV6-2 or TRBV6-3 and J is TRBJ1-1; D is unclear. The V end was cut by 7 bases, the J end by 1 base, with 13 bases between. This CDR3 comprises 14 residues. Germline V gives CDR1 MNHEY, CDR2 SVGEGT. CDR3 residues: CASTSFRGNTEAFF. DNA of the CDR3: TGTGCCAGCACCTCATTCCGGGGGAACACTGAAGCTTTCTTT.

About this clonotype: At one end, the junction sequence differs from germline, possibly due to a read error. J is TRBJ2-3 and V is TRBV10-2, with 8 bases fitting TRBD2. CDR3 length: 20 residues. Germline lookup yields CDR1 WSHSY and CDR2 SAAADI. The CDR3 nucleotides are TGCTCCAGCAGTTATCCCTTCGACGGGGGGGCCGGGTATAGCACAGATACGCAGTATTTT. It specifies CSSSYPFDGGAGYSTDTQYF.

V and J are TRBV9 and TRBJ2-1; 7 bases align to TRBD2. V shed 0 bases and J 6 bases; nucleotides not matched to a gene: 3. The CDR3 has 14 amino acids. Germline CDR1 is SGDLS and CDR2 is YYNGEE. CDR3 protein: CASSVAGGINEQFF. For the CDR3, the DNA is TGTGCCAGCAGCGTAGCGGGGGGTATCAATGAGCAGTTCTTC.

This clonotype was counted only a few times. CDR3 sequence (DNA): TGTGCCAGCAGCGTAGGGGAACGGAACACCGGGGAGCTGTTTTTT. It translates to CASSVGERNTGELFF. The chain employs TRBV9 and TRBJ2-2; D unresolved. V gave up 0 bases and J gave up 1 base, with 7 bases separating them. From germline, CDR1 is SGDLS and CDR2 YYNGEE. The CDR3 loop spans 15 amino acids.

In this sample, this clonotype turned up many times. The chain joins TRBV12-3 or TRBV12-4 to TRBJ2-3, with TRBD2 matching over 7 bases. The CDR3 totals 17 residues. Unmatched junction bases numbered 15, after V lost 5 bases and J lost 4 bases. The CDR3 spells CASSPYRTGGPADTQYF. In DNA, the CDR3 is TGTGCCAGCAGTCCCTACAGGACGGGGGGACCGGCAGATACGCAGTATTTT.

This clonotype was picked up a small number of times. The chain employs TRBV25-1 and TRBJ2-1, with D possibly being TRBD2 (5 bases). Germline CDR1 reads MGHDK; CDR2 reads SYGVNS. The V and J ends lost 7 bases and 0 bases respectively, with 7 bases between them. The CDR3 extends over 13 amino acids. CDR3 amino acids: CASMGSSYNEQFF. The CDR3 region has the DNA TGTGCCAGCATGGGGAGCTCCTACAATGAGCAGTTCTTC.

This clonotype was seen repeatedly, ten times or more. The chain joins TRBV25-1 to TRBJ1-1; TRBD1 matches at 8 bases. V trimming: 8 bases; J trimming: 1 base; junction bases outside the gene matches: 3. Germline CDR1 reads MGHDK; CDR2 reads SYGVNS. The CDR3 is 13 residues long. CDR3 residues: CASAGQGNTEAFF. The CDR3 DNA reads as TGTGCCAGCGCAGGACAGGGGAACACTGAAGCTTTCTTT.

Many counts were recorded for this clonotype. The chain recombines TRBV10-2 with TRBJ1-2, with 10 bases identical to TRBD1. V lost 7 bases and J lost 8; bases outside the gene matches: 10. Germline V CDR1 and CDR2: WSHSY, SAAADI. The CDR3 extends over 14 amino acids. CDR3 bases: TGCGCCAGCACCTCCGCCGGGACAGGGGACGGCTACACCTTC. This codes for CASTSAGTGDGYTF.

The gene calls are TRBV13 and TRBJ2-3, with 10 positions matching TRBD2. Trimming at V came to 4 bases and at J to 0 bases, leaving 4 bases not matched to a gene. The CDR3 loop spans 16 amino acids. Germline CDR1 is PRHDT and CDR2 is FYEKMQ (reference sequence). CDR3 DNA sequence: TGTGCCAGCAGCTCTCTAGCGGGGGAGAGCACAGATACGCAGTATTTT. The encoded protein is CASSSLAGESTDTQYF. The variable domain in full, with the rest retrieved from reference TRBV13 and TRBJ2-3, is AAGVIQSPRHLIKEKRETATLKCYPIPRHDTVYWYQQGPGQDPQFLISFYEKMQSDKGSIPDRFSAQQFSDYHSELNMSSLELGDSALYFCASSSLAGESTDTQYFGPGTRLTVL.

The genes are TRBV11-3 and TRBJ1-1, with D possibly matching TRBD1 (6 bases). The germline CDR1 and CDR2 sequences are SGHNT and YENEEA. V was clipped by 4 bases and J by 5 bases, with 17 bases between them. CDR3 length equals 15 residues. In DNA, the CDR3 is TGTGCCAGCAGCTCAGAGGGGGGCGCCGGTACTGAAGCTTTCTTT. Amino acids: CASSSEGGAGTEAFF.

The chain combines TRBV6-1 with TRBJ2-1; perhaps TRBD2 as D (6 bases). The V gene's germline CDR1 is MNHNS and CDR2 SASEGT. The CDR3 is made up of 16 amino acids. Deletions cut 1 base from V and 15 bases from J, with 25 bases between. The CDR3 sequence is CASSEGNGRPTPMPFF. CDR3 coding DNA: TGTGCCAGCAGTGAAGGGAACGGGAGACCGACCCCAATGCCGTTCTTC.

This clonotype was recorded a few times. Relative to the germline gene, one junction end is altered; a read error may explain this. The chain uses TRBV20-1 and TRBJ2-4; 9 bases are a match to TRBD1. Germline V gene lookup returns CDR1 DFQATT and CDR2 SNEGSKA (reference sequence). The CDR3 extends over 18 amino acids. The CDR3 DNA reads as TGCAATGCTAGAGTTTCTGGACAGGGGCCGTACGCCAAAAACATTCAGTACTTC. The encoded protein is CNARVSGQGPYAKNIQYF.